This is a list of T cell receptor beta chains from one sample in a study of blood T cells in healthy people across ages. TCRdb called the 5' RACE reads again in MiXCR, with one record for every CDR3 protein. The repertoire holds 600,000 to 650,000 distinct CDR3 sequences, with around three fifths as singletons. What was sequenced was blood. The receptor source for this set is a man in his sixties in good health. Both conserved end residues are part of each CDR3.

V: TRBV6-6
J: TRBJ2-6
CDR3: CASRQPGANGLTF

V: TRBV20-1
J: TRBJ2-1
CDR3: CSAGLGLAHEQFF

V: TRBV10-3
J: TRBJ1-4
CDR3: CAISEKVGEKLFF

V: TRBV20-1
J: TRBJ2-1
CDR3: CSARTSGGYNEQFF

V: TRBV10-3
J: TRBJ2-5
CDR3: CAIRDGLQETQYF

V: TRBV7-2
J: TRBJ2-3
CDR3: CASSLALAGGLPDTQYF

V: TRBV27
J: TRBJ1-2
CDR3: CASSRQGDGYGYTF

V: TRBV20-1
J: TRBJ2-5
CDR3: CSANYPSLETQYF

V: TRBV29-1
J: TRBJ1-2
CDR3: CSVGLGQGANYGYTF

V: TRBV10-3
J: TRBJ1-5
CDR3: CAISESTGLEPQHF

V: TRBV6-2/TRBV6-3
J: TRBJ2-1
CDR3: CASSNRGLAGHNEQFF

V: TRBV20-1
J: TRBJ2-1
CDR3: CSARLASGGSYNEQFF

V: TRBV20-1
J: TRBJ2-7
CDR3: CSARDYYEQYF

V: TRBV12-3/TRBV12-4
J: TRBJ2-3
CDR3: CASSVAGATDTQYF

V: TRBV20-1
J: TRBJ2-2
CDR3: CSATDQGAGTGELFF

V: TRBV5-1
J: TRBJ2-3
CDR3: CASSAQPQGTSTDTQYF

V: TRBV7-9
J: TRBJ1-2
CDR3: CASSLEGGSGYTF

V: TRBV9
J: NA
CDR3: CASSVVPSGGAETQYF

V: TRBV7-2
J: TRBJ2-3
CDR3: CASSFAGGHTDTQYF

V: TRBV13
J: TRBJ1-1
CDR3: CASSLDNFGTVRVGTEAFF

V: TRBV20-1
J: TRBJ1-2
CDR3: CSAEAGPNYGYTF

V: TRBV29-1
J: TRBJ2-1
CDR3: CSVNGRPPGFNEQFF

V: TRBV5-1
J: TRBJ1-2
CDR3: CASSLDRSNGYTF

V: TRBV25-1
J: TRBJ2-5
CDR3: CASSDSRVGLETQYF

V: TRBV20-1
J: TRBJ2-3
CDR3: CSARDASGGSDTQYF

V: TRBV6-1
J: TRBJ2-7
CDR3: CASSEALSGAPYEQYF

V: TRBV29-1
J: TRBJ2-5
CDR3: CSVSGTAQETQYF

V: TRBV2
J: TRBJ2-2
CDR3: CASSGSGGRTGELFF

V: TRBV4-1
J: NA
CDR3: CASSQEHGAYEQYF

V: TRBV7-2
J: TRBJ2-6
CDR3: CASSPQSLAGSGANVLTF

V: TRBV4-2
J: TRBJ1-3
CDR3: CASSQDAGSSGNTIYF

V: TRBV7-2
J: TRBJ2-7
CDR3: CASSSQSGTRSYEQYF

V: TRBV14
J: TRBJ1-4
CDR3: CASSPTGGFSEKLFF

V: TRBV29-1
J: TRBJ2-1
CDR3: CSVVRIPNEQFF